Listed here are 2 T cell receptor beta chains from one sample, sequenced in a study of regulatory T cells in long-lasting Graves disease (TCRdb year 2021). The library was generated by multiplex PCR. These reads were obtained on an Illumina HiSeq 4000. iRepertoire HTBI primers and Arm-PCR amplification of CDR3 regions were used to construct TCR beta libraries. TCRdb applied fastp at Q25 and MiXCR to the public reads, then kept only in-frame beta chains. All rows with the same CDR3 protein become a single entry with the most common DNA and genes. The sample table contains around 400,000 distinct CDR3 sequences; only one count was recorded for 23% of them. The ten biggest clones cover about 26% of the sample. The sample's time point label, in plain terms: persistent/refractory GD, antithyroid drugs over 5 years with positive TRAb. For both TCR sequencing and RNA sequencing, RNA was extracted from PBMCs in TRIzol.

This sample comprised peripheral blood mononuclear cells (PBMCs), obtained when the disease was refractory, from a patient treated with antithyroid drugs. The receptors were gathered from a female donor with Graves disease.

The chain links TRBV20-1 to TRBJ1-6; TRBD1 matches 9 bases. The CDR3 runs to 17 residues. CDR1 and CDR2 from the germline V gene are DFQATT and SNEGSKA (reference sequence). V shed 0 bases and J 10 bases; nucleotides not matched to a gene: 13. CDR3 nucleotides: TGCAGTGCTAGAGATGTAAGCACGGGACAGGGCCTATCACCCCTCCACTTT. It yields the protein CSARDVSTGQGLSPLHF.

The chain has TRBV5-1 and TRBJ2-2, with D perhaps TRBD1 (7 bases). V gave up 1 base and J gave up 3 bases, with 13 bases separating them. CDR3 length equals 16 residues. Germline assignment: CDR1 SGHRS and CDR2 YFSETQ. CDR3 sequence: CASSLNAGQYTGELFF. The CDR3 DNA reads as TGCGCCAGCAGCTTGAATGCGGGACAGTACACCGGGGAGCTGTTTTTT. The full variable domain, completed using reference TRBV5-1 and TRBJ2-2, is KAGVTQTPRYLIKTRGQQVTLSCSPISGHRSVSWYQQTPGQGLQFLFEYFSETQRNKGNFPGRFSGRQFSNSRSEMNVSTLELGDSALYLCASSLNAGQYTGELFFGEGSRLTVL.